This TCR beta chain was sequenced during a study of blood T cell repertoires in COVID-19. As for the study in general: The United States, Italy and Spain provided the acute and convalescent COVID-19 samples.

Sequenced by immunoSEQ multiplex PCR; TCRdb stores in-frame clones only, minus some. This table holds some 150,000 clones, approximately 88% found once. Germline V gene data show CDR1 as GTSNPN and CDR2 as SVGIG (reference sequence). The CDR3 length is 12 residues. The V and J ends lost 8 bases and 7 bases respectively, with 15 bases between them. This receptor was obtained from a woman in her forties or fifties with acute or convalescent COVID-19. Sample: peripheral blood. This chain joins TRBV30 and TRBJ1-5; possible D gene TRBD1, 6 bases. The DNA of the CDR3 is TGTGCCGAAGGGGGGGATCGCCAGCCCCAGCATTTT. This gives the protein CAEGGDRQPQHF.